Below, 30 T cell receptor beta chains from the same sample are listed, as sequenced in a study of T cell responses to AZD1222 COVID-19 vaccine (dated by TCRdb to the early 2020s). Receptor libraries were prepared by the immunoSEQ multiplex PCR assay. TCRdb stores this immuneACCESS table with in-frame sequences only. Part of the clones is absent; in the studies checked, under half of the shortfall reflects unresolved V genes, and no reason is known for the rest. This sample holds fewer than 120,000 clones; around nine tenths were observed only once. The ten largest clones represent about 3% of the sample. Read against the paper, the sample's time point label means: baseline before first vaccination. This material consisted of peripheral blood, taken on day 0 of AZD1222 vaccination. These receptors came from an adult in good health.

This clone turned up a few times. CDR3 sequence (DNA): TGTGCCAGCAGCCTCCCTAGCGGCCCGAACACCGGGGAGCTGTTTTTT. Translated, it gives CASSLPSGPNTGELFF. The chain carries TRBV28 and TRBJ2-2; 7 bases agree with TRBD2. This CDR3 comprises 16 residues. The ends lost 6 bases at V and 0 bases at J; junction bases unmatched: 7. Germline V gene lookup returns CDR1 MDHEN and CDR2 SYDVKM.

The chain has TRBV7-9 and TRBJ2-5; D is ambiguous. V was trimmed by 6 bases and J by 4 bases, leaving 15 bases between them. CDR1 is SEHNR and CDR2 is FQNEAQ in the germline V gene (reference sequence). The CDR3 is 14 amino acids. The CDR3 nucleotides are TGTGCCAGCAGACCAGCCCTTCGGCGAGAGACCCAGTACTTC. Amino acid sequence: CASRPALRRETQYF.

The gene calls are TRBV7-3 and TRBJ2-7; D could derive from TRBD1 or TRBD2 (7 bases each). The length of the CDR3 is 16 residues. Germline V lookup: CDR1 SGHTA, CDR2 FQGTGA. V was cut by 5 bases and J by 0 bases, with 17 bases left in between. This CDR3 is CASSPQGGISSYEQYF. The CDR3 region has the DNA TGTGCCAGCAGCCCCCAGGGGGGGATCTCCTCCTACGAGCAGTACTTC.

The chain recombines TRBV28 with TRBJ1-2; tentative D call: TRBD1 (6 bases). CDR1 is MDHEN, CDR2 SYDVKM, per germline. This CDR3 comprises 15 residues. The V end was cut by 5 bases, the J end by 7 bases, with 20 bases between. For the CDR3, the DNA is TGTGCCAGCAGTCCCGATGACGGGGGCGCGGGTGGCTACACCTTC. Translated, it gives CASSPDDGGAGGYTF.

The chain combines TRBV11-2 with TRBJ2-7; TRBD1 agrees at 9 bases. Trimming took 2 bases from V and 4 from J; bases not matched to a gene: 6. This CDR3 is 15 amino acids long. Germline CDR1 SGHAT, CDR2 FQNNGV. The CDR3 reads CASSLMGQGLYEQYF. CDR3 nucleotides: TGTGCCAGCAGCTTAATGGGACAGGGCCTGTACGAGCAGTACTTC.

This rearrangement joins TRBV6-1 to TRBJ1-2, with no clear D. The CDR3 has 15 residues. Germline values: CDR1 MNHNS, CDR2 SASEGT. V lost 3 bases to trimming and J lost 5 bases, with 16 bases between them. The CDR3 DNA reads TGTGCCAGCAGTGATATAATGGGCGGACTTTATGGCTACACCTTC. Its translation is CASSDIMGGLYGYTF.

V is TRBV7-9 and J is TRBJ2-7; 10 bases line up with TRBD2. Germline V gene sequence: CDR1 SEHNR, CDR2 FQNEAQ (reference sequence). With V trimmed by 2 bases and J by 0 bases, 4 bases remained unmatched. This CDR3 spans 16 amino acids. This chain's CDR3 is CASSLLLAGASYEQYF. CDR3 coding DNA: TGTGCCAGCAGCTTATTGCTAGCGGGAGCCTCCTACGAGCAGTACTTC.

V gene TRBV28 combines with J gene TRBJ1-3, with 8 nucleotides matching TRBD1. Per germline, CDR1 MDHEN and CDR2 SYDVKM. The CDR3 length is 16 residues. V shed 6 bases, J shed 5 bases, and the junction held 12 bases outside the gene matches. CDR3 protein: CASRQLGTGKRNTIYF. CDR3 nucleotides: TGTGCCAGCAGACAGCTCGGGACAGGCAAAAGAAACACCATATATTTT.

The V call is TRBV18, the J call TRBJ2-7; the match to TRBD1 covers 7 bases. Germline V gives CDR1 KGHSH, CDR2 LQKENI. The CDR3 runs to 16 residues. The V gene end was trimmed by 2 bases and the J gene end by 0 bases; junction bases not matched to a gene: 7. The CDR3 coding sequence is TGTGCCAGCTCACCAACGAGGCAGGGGGTCTCCTACGAGCAGTACTTC. This translates into CASSPTRQGVSYEQYF.

The table lists this clone with a few counts. The chain recombines TRBV9 with TRBJ1-3; unclear D gene. Germline V gene data show CDR1 as SGDLS and CDR2 as YYNGEE. The length of the CDR3 is 14 residues. V was shortened by 0 bases and J by 6 bases, with 10 bases between the two germline ends. Written as DNA, the CDR3 is TGTGCCAGCAGCGTAGAGTTTTCGGCAAACACCATATATTTT. This translates into CASSVEFSANTIYF.

The V and J genes are TRBV9 and TRBJ1-5; D gene ambiguous. V gave up 0 bases and J gave up 0 bases, with 7 bases separating them. Germline V gene sequence: CDR1 SGDLS, CDR2 YYNGEE. The CDR3 is 15 residues long. CDR3 sequence: CASSVGGNSNQPQHF. In DNA form, the CDR3 reads TGTGCCAGCAGCGTAGGCGGCAATAGCAATCAGCCCCAGCATTTT.

The genes are TRBV30 and TRBJ2-5, with TRBD1 matching 8 bases. This CDR3 is built from 13 residues. V shed 5 bases and J 5 bases; nucleotides not matched to a gene: 7. CDR1 and CDR2 (germline): GTSNPN, SVGIG (reference sequence). The CDR3 region is CAWGQGSRETQYF. The DNA of the CDR3 is TGTGCCTGGGGACAGGGCAGTAGGGAGACCCAGTACTTC. Drawing the rest from reference TRBV30 and TRBJ2-5, the complete variable domain is SQTIHQWPATLVQPVGSPLSLECTVEGTSNPNLYWYRQAAGRGLQLLFYSVGIGQISSEVPQNLSASRPQDRQFILSSKKLLLSDSGFYLCAWGQGSRETQYFGPGTRLLVL.

This chain links TRBV9 with TRBJ1-4, with TRBD1 identical over 10 bases. Losses at the gene ends were 5 bases for V and 8 bases for J; bases not matched to a gene: 9. Germline lookup yields CDR1 SGDLS and CDR2 YYNGEE. The CDR3 sequence is 15 residues long. CDR3 DNA: TGTGCCAGCAGTCCTGGCGGGACAGGGGAGGAAAAACTGTTTTTT. Protein product: CASSPGGTGEEKLFF.

The chain combines TRBV2 with TRBJ1-3; D is unclear. CDR3 length: 13 amino acids. Germline CDR1 SNHLY, CDR2 FYNNEI. Trimming pared 8 bases from V and 0 bases from J, leaving 8 bases between. The CDR3 spells CASSFNSGNTIYF. CDR3 nucleotides: TGTGCCAGCTCTTTTAACTCTGGAAACACCATATATTTT.

V is TRBV5-1 and J is TRBJ2-2, with 15 bases aligning to TRBD2. V gave up 4 bases and J gave up 2 bases; unmatched junction bases: 6. This CDR3 is 18 amino acids long. Germline V gene data show CDR1 as SGHRS and CDR2 as YFSETQ. For the CDR3, the DNA is TGCGCCAGCAGCCAAGGGACTAGCGGGGGGTCTAACACCGGGGAGCTGTTTTTT. As protein: CASSQGTSGGSNTGELFF.

The genes are TRBV5-4 and TRBJ1-1; 8 nucleotides agree with TRBD1. In germline, CDR1 is SGHNT, CDR2 YYREEE (reference sequence). V lost 5 bases to trimming and J lost 0 bases; unmatched junction nucleotides: 9. The CDR3 covers 16 residues. This CDR3 is CASRSGGFGLNTEAFF. The CDR3 coding sequence is TGTGCCAGCAGGTCAGGGGGCTTTGGGCTGAACACTGAAGCTTTCTTT. Full variable domain (outside the CDR3, taken from reference TRBV5-4 and TRBJ1-1): ETGVTQSPTHLIKTRGQQVTLRCSSQSGHNTVSWYQQALGQGPQFIFQYYREEENGRGNFPPRFSGLQFPNYSSELNVNALELDDSALYLCASRSGGFGLNTEAFFGQGTRLTVV.

The J gene is TRBJ2-5, the V gene TRBV10-2; D not certain. CDR1 and CDR2 (germline): WSHSY, SAAADI. The CDR3 loop spans 11 amino acids. The V and J ends lost 8 bases and 3 bases respectively, with 7 bases between them. The CDR3 sequence is CASFREETQYF. CDR3 DNA: TGCGCCAGCTTTCGGGAAGAGACCCAGTACTTC.

This rearrangement joins TRBV7-2 to TRBJ2-3; 12 bases are shared with TRBD2. Germline V gene sequence: CDR1 SGHTA, CDR2 FQGNSA. The CDR3 runs 17 residues. With V trimmed by 3 bases and J by 4 bases, 8 bases remained unmatched. DNA of the CDR3: TGTGCCAGCAGCTTTTTGACTAGCGGGGGAAGATCAGATACGCAGTATTTT. Encoded protein: CASSFLTSGGRSDTQYF.

This sequence joins TRBV29-1 and TRBJ1-1; TRBD1 agrees at 10 bases. CDR3 length: 14 amino acids. Germline V gene lookup returns CDR1 SQVTM and CDR2 ANQGSEA. The ends lost 4 bases at V and 5 bases at J; junction bases unmatched: 7. CDR3 protein: CSVGQGASGTEAFF. DNA for the CDR3: TGCAGCGTTGGACAGGGGGCGTCGGGGACTGAAGCTTTCTTT.

V is TRBV4-1 and J is TRBJ2-6, with a tentative D call TRBD1 (5 bases). Germline V lookup: CDR1 MGHRA, CDR2 YSYEKL. V was shortened by 4 bases and J by 0 bases, with 13 bases between the two germline ends. This CDR3 region has 17 residues. The CDR3 region is CASSPGHSTSGANVLTF. In DNA form, the CDR3 reads TGCGCCAGCAGCCCAGGACATTCCACCTCTGGGGCCAACGTCCTGACTTTC.

The chain has TRBV28 and TRBJ1-4; D ambiguous. V lost 6 bases to trimming and J lost 8 bases, with 7 bases between them. The CDR3 contains 11 residues. Germline lookup yields CDR1 MDHEN and CDR2 SYDVKM. CDR3 sequence reads: CASRVSEKLFF. The DNA for the CDR3 is TGTGCCAGCAGAGTGTCCGAAAAACTGTTTTTT.

The genes are TRBV4-2 and TRBJ2-7, with D unclear. Germline V gene data show CDR1 as LGHNA and CDR2 as YNFKEQ. This CDR3 spans 13 amino acids. Trimming pared 0 bases from V and 2 bases from J, leaving 5 bases between. The CDR3 loop reads CASSQDLTYEQYF. The CDR3 DNA sequence: TGTGCCAGCAGCCAAGATCTGACCTACGAGCAGTACTTC.

The rearrangement uses TRBV24-1 and TRBJ2-5; 13 positions match TRBD2. Germline V gene sequence: CDR1 KGHDR, CDR2 SFDVKD. V lost 4 bases and J lost 0; bases outside the gene matches: 4. The CDR3 has 17 amino acids. This CDR3 reads CATSDLGLAGNQETQYF. The CDR3 bases are TGTGCCACCAGTGACCTGGGACTAGCGGGGAACCAAGAGACCCAGTACTTC.

The genes are TRBV7-9 and TRBJ2-5; TRBD2 agrees at 11 bases. This CDR3 contains 18 residues. Trimming took 6 bases from V and 2 from J; bases not matched to a gene: 14. Germline CDR1 is SEHNR and CDR2 is FQNEAQ (reference sequence). CDR3 in amino acids: CASRARGLAGGQQETQYF. Here the CDR3 DNA reads TGTGCCAGCAGGGCGAGGGGTCTAGCGGGGGGTCAGCAAGAGACCCAGTACTTC.

The genes are TRBV5-4 and TRBJ2-3, with D tentatively TRBD2 (6 bases). Germline values: CDR1 SGHNT, CDR2 YYREEE (reference sequence). The CDR3 covers 15 residues. V was trimmed by 0 bases and J by 0 bases, leaving 8 bases between them. CDR3 in DNA: TGTGCCAGCAGCTTGGGCGGAGGGAGCACAGATACGCAGTATTTT. Protein product: CASSLGGGSTDTQYF.

The chain recombines TRBV6-6 with TRBJ2-5, with 10 bases that match TRBD2. The germline V gene has CDR1 MNHNY and CDR2 SVGAGI (reference sequence). Trimming removed 8 bases from V and 2 bases from J; junction bases left unmatched: 5. This CDR3 is 14 amino acids long. For the CDR3, the DNA is TGTGCCAGCCAAATAGCGGGAGGACAAGAGACCCAGTACTTC. This encodes CASQIAGGQETQYF.

This chain connects TRBV5-1 to TRBJ1-1; 7 nucleotides line up with TRBD1. CDR3 length: 13 residues. The germline CDR1 and CDR2 sequences are SGHRS and YFSETQ. The J segment lost 5 bases and the V segment lost 3 bases, leaving 4 bases of the junction unmatched. As DNA, the CDR3 is TGCGCCAGCAGCTCACAGGGGAGGACTGAAGCTTTCTTT. This encodes CASSSQGRTEAFF.

This chain joins TRBV7-8 and TRBJ2-1; either TRBD1 or TRBD2 may supply D (6 bases each). The V end lost 3 bases, the J end lost 7 bases, and 13 bases lay between the germline ends. The germline CDR1 and CDR2 sequences are SGHVS and FQNEAQ. The CDR3 extends over 14 amino acids. The CDR3 loop is CASSLLGGKNEQFF. The CDR3 DNA follows: TGTGCCAGCAGCTTGCTAGGGGGGAAGAATGAGCAGTTCTTC.

The rearrangement links TRBV7-2 to TRBJ2-3; 9 bases agree with TRBD2. Per germline, CDR1 SGHTA and CDR2 FQGNSA. The length of the CDR3 is 16 residues. V was pared by 5 bases and J by 3 bases, with 9 bases of the junction left unmatched. CDR3 nucleotide sequence: TGTGCCAGCAGCCCCAGGGCGGGGGGGGTAACAGATACGCAGTATTTT. Residues: CASSPRAGGVTDTQYF.

The rearrangement joins TRBV5-4 to TRBJ2-7, with 8 bases matching TRBD1. Germline CDR1 SGHNT, CDR2 YYREEE (reference sequence). CDR3 length: 18 residues. The V gene end was trimmed by 0 bases and the J gene end by 5 bases; junction bases not matched to a gene: 16. The CDR3 loop reads CASSLDLLEVRGQDEQYF. CDR3 DNA: TGTGCCAGCAGCTTGGACCTACTAGAGGTCAGGGGGCAGGACGAGCAGTACTTC.